Listed here are 30 T cell receptor beta chains from one sample, sequenced in a study of blood T cells in healthy people across ages. It was with a sample-barcoded 5' primer and a J-beta primer mix that a second PCR of roughly 7 to 12 cycles was run. MiXCR, applied by TCRdb to the 5' RACE reads, yields one record per CDR3 protein. This table has about 800,000 distinct CDR3 sequences, more than 35% appearing once. Source material: blood. These receptors were collected from a man older than 75 in good health.

The rearrangement joins TRBV24-1 to TRBJ2-2; 11 positions agree with TRBD2. This CDR3 is built from 17 residues. V lost 3 bases to trimming and J lost 3 bases; unmatched junction nucleotides: 5. Germline lookup yields CDR1 KGHDR and CDR2 SFDVKD. Here the CDR3 reads CATSDQLAGGDTGELFF. CDR3 DNA: TGTGCCACCAGTGATCAATTAGCGGGAGGGGACACCGGGGAGCTGTTTTTT.

V gene TRBV12-3 or TRBV12-4 combines with J gene TRBJ1-1, with no clear D. The CDR3 is 15 residues long. Trimming stripped 3 bases from V and 1 base from J, with 12 bases between. The CDR3 DNA is TGTGCCAGCAGTTTTACCCCAACGGGGAACACTGAAGCTTTCTTT. This encodes CASSFTPTGNTEAFF.

This clonotype has a count of ten or more. A much larger clone lies a single base off, so this may be a read error. V is TRBV12-3 or TRBV12-4 and J is TRBJ2-5; D ambiguous. V was cut by 5 bases and J by 11 bases, with 15 bases left in between. The length of the CDR3 is 12 residues. The CDR3 coding sequence is TGTGCCAGCAGTCCGTCTGGGGTTGAGCAGTACTTC. Residues: CASSPSGVEQYF.

In regard to this clonotype: Compared with germline, one end of the junction differs, possibly owing to a read error. J is TRBJ2-1 and V is TRBV12-3 or TRBV12-4, with D possibly matching TRBD1 (5 bases). The CDR3 runs 14 residues. The CDR3 DNA follows: TGTGCCAGCGGTTTATCGACAGCCAGGCGGGAGCAGTTCTTC. Translating gives CASGLSTARREQFF.

The J gene is TRBJ2-7, the V gene TRBV4-2; D ambiguous. V shed 0 bases and J shed 4 bases, with 28 bases lying between them. CDR3 length: 20 residues. Germline values: CDR1 LGHNA, CDR2 YNFKEQ. The CDR3 is CASSQDQGSRKQLLPYEQYF. The CDR3 bases are TGTGCCAGCAGCCAAGATCAAGGATCTCGAAAACAGCTGCTACCTTACGAGCAGTACTTC.

V usage is TRBV5-4 and J usage is TRBJ2-3, with D unclear. The CDR3 has 15 residues. Germline V gene data show CDR1 as SGHNT and CDR2 as YYREEE (reference sequence). V was cut by 4 bases and J by 1 base, with 13 bases left in between. CDR3 DNA sequence: TGTGCCAGCAGCCAAGAGCGTGACCGCACAGATACGCAGTATTTT. The encoded protein is CASSQERDRTDTQYF.

There are a few counts of this clonotype. One end of the junction fails to match germline, which may point to a read error. The V and J genes are TRBV7-3 and TRBJ2-5, with D unresolved. This CDR3 has 13 residues. The germline V gene has CDR1 SGHTA and CDR2 FQGTGA. CDR3 sequence (DNA): TGTGCCAGCAACTTAATTAACCAAGAGACCCAGTACTTC. The encoded protein is CASNLINQETQYF. The complete variable domain, with remaining parts taken from reference TRBV7-3 and TRBJ2-5, reads GAGVSQTPSNKVTEKGKYVELRCDPISGHTALYWYRQSLGQGPEFLIYFQGTGAADDSGLPNDRFFAVRPEGSVSTLKIQRTERGDSAVYLCASNLINQETQYFGPGTRLLVL.

The gene calls are TRBV5-1 and TRBJ2-5; 8 nucleotides agree with TRBD1. The ends lost 4 bases at V and 5 bases at J; junction bases unmatched: 10. CDR1 and CDR2 from the germline V gene are SGHRS and YFSETQ. The CDR3 spans 15 residues. As DNA, the CDR3 is TGCGCCAGCAGCCTTCAGGGGGCCGAAACGGAGACCCAGTACTTC. This sequence encodes CASSLQGAETETQYF.

A word on this clonotype: A much larger clone sits a single nucleotide away, making a read error possible. CDR3 protein: CASRFGEDTQYF. The CDR3 DNA sequence: TGTGCCAGCAGATTCGGGGAAGATACGCAGTATTTT. This chain connects TRBV12-3 or TRBV12-4 to TRBJ2-3; D possibly corresponds to TRBD2 (5 bases). This CDR3 comprises 12 residues. With 6 bases removed from V and 5 bases from J, the gap between germline ends came to 9 bases.

The chain employs TRBV20-1 and TRBJ2-1; 7 bases map to TRBD2. Germline-derived CDR1 and CDR2 are DFQATT and SNEGSKA (reference sequence). The CDR3 has 16 amino acids. Losses at the gene ends were 6 bases for V and 2 bases for J; bases not matched to a gene: 13. The CDR3 bases are TGCAGTGCGAATGAGGTGGCGGGAGTAACCTACAATGAGCAGTTCTTC. Its translation: CSANEVAGVTYNEQFF.

Of note for this clonotype: One base away lies a much larger clone, so this may be a sequencing read error. The chain uses TRBV5-1 and TRBJ2-5; maybe TRBD1 (5 bases). The J call may be wrong; the DNA end is better matched by TRBJ2-7. From germline, CDR1 is SGHRS and CDR2 YFSETQ. CDR3 length: 17 amino acids. This chain's CDR3 is CASSSEPGRVPPYEQYF. The CDR3 coding sequence is TGCGCCAGCAGCTCCGAACCTGGCAGGGTCCCCCCCTACGAGCAGTACTTC.

The chain carries TRBV28 and TRBJ2-3; 12 bases fit TRBD2. The CDR3 covers 15 residues. Germline-derived CDR1 and CDR2 are MDHEN and SYDVKM. Trimming took 7 bases from V and 5 from J; bases not matched to a gene: 7. CDR3 residues: CASTPPTSGGDTQYF. The CDR3 bases are TGTGCCAGCACCCCTCCGACTAGCGGGGGAGATACGCAGTATTTT.

The chain employs TRBV7-2 and TRBJ2-7, with 9 bases matching TRBD2. CDR3 length: 15 residues. V trimming: 7 bases; J trimming: 2 bases; junction bases outside the gene matches: 9. Germline CDR1 is SGHTA and CDR2 is FQGNSA. The CDR3 here is CASNPTSGAAYEQYF. The CDR3 DNA reads as TGTGCCAGCAACCCGACTAGCGGTGCCGCCTACGAGCAGTACTTC. Variable domain in full (rest from reference TRBV7-2 and TRBJ2-7): GAGVSQSPSNKVTEKGKDVELRCDPISGHTALYWYRQSLGQGLEFLIYFQGNSAPDKSGLPSDRFSAERTGGSVSTLTIQRTQQEDSAVYLCASNPTSGAAYEQYFGPGTRLTVT.

The chain is built from TRBV12-3 or TRBV12-4 and TRBJ2-1; D is undetermined. Deletions cut 2 bases from V and 2 bases from J, with 7 bases between. The CDR3 totals 14 residues. CDR3 nucleotide sequence: TGTGCCAGCAGTTTACCGGGTACCTACAATGAGCAGTTCTTC. The encoded protein is CASSLPGTYNEQFF.

The chain couples TRBV27 to TRBJ1-1; 7 nucleotides match TRBD1. The CDR3 is 14 residues long. V trimming: 6 bases; J trimming: 4 bases; junction bases outside the gene matches: 8. The V gene's germline CDR1 is MNHEY and CDR2 SMNVEV (reference sequence). CDR3 sequence (DNA): TGTGCCAGCAGGGCCGACAGGGTTGGCACTGAAGCTTTCTTT. It translates to CASRADRVGTEAFF.

V usage is TRBV6-1 and J usage is TRBJ2-3; D could derive from TRBD1 or TRBD2 (6 bases each). The germline CDR1 and CDR2 sequences are MNHNS and SASEGT. Trimming removed 2 bases from V and 7 bases from J, with 25 bases in between. The length of the CDR3 is 18 residues. As DNA, the CDR3 is TGTGCCAGCAGTGAAATCCCCCTGGGAGGCCAGCAGGGGAATACGCAGTATTTT. It encodes CASSEIPLGGQQGNTQYF.

The chain combines TRBV20-1 with TRBJ2-3; TRBD2 agrees at 10 bases. The CDR3 contains 15 residues. Looked up from germline, CDR1 is DFQATT and CDR2 is SNEGSKA (reference sequence). Trimming at V came to 1 base and at J to 4 bases, leaving 5 bases not matched to a gene. This CDR3 is CSARAASGSPDTQYF. DNA for the CDR3: TGCAGTGCTAGAGCGGCTAGCGGGAGCCCAGATACGCAGTATTTT.

Here the CDR3 DNA reads TGTGCCATCAGTGCCACTAGCGGGGCCCTCCAAGAGACCCAGTACTTC. Protein product: CAISATSGALQETQYF. The gene calls are TRBV10-3 and TRBJ2-5; 10 nucleotides align to TRBD2. V gave up 4 bases and J gave up 1 base; unmatched junction bases: 6. Germline CDR1 and CDR2: ENHRY and SYGVKD. The CDR3 is 16 amino acids.

There are a few counts of this clonotype. The J gene is TRBJ2-7, the V gene TRBV28; D gene uncertain. The CDR3 loop spans 12 amino acids. CDR1 and CDR2 (germline): MDHEN, SYDVKM. Trimming removed 8 bases at V and 3 bases at J, with 11 bases between. The CDR3 reads CASAAQLYEQYF. The CDR3 nucleotides are TGTGCCAGCGCTGCACAGCTCTACGAGCAGTACTTC.

The rearrangement uses TRBV2 and TRBJ2-7; D remains unclear. Per germline, CDR1 SNHLY and CDR2 FYNNEI. Trimming pared 3 bases from V and 11 bases from J, leaving 14 bases between. The CDR3 is 12 amino acids. CDR3 nucleotide sequence: TGTGCCAGCAGTGACAGGCTCCTGAGGAAGTACTTC. It translates to CASSDRLLRKYF.

The CDR3 sequence: CSALTGEFQETQYF. The CDR3 DNA sequence: TGCAGTGCTCTGACAGGGGAGTTCCAAGAGACCCAGTACTTC. The J gene is TRBJ2-5, the V gene TRBV20-1; 8 nucleotides align to TRBD1. The CDR3 extends over 14 amino acids. Germline V gene lookup returns CDR1 DFQATT and CDR2 SNEGSKA (reference sequence). The V gene end was trimmed by 5 bases and the J gene end by 1 base; junction bases not matched to a gene: 6.

This clonotype has just a few counts. The V and J genes are TRBV5-1 and TRBJ2-7, with 7 bases matching TRBD2. The germline gives CDR1 SGHRS, CDR2 YFSETQ. V lost 2 bases and J lost 3; bases outside the gene matches: 5. There are 14 residues in the CDR3. CDR3 bases: TGCGCCAGCAGCTTAACTAGCGTCAACTACGAGCAGTACTTC. Translating it yields CASSLTSVNYEQYF.

This clonotype was found once. Being one base from a much bigger clone, this may be a read error. The chain has TRBV12-3 or TRBV12-4 and TRBJ2-5; D could derive from TRBD1 or TRBD2 (6 bases each). CDR3 length: 15 amino acids. Trimming shortened V by 5 bases and J by 12 bases, and 25 bases separated the two germline ends. CDR3 DNA sequence: TGTGCCAGCAGTAGACAGGAGAGCGGGCCCTACGAGAAGTACTTC. Translated: CASSRQESGPYEKYF.

This chain connects TRBV10-1 to TRBJ2-5; the D is unclear. CDR3 length: 12 amino acids. Looked up from germline, CDR1 is WNHNN and CDR2 is SYGVQD (reference sequence). V lost 7 bases to trimming and J lost 11 bases, with 17 bases between them. The CDR3 is CASTQRIIEQYF. CDR3 in DNA: TGCGCCAGCACTCAGAGGATAATAGAGCAGTACTTC.

This clonotype was detected only a few times. This chain links TRBV27 with TRBJ2-7, with 15 bases identical to TRBD2. The CDR3 has 17 amino acids. Germline V CDR1 and CDR2: MNHEY, SMNVEV (reference sequence). J lost 5 bases, V lost 5 bases, and 10 bases had no gene match. CDR3 protein: CASSRGLAGGLIDEQYF. The DNA for the CDR3 is TGTGCCAGCAGTCGAGGACTAGCGGGAGGGCTCATAGACGAGCAGTACTTC.

The rearrangement links TRBV12-3 or TRBV12-4 to TRBJ1-2; no clear D. The CDR3 loop spans 15 amino acids. The ends were cut back, 0 bases at V and 4 bases at J, with 12 bases in the middle. The chain's CDR3 is CASSLAVGTGYGYTF. CDR3 bases: TGTGCCAGCAGTTTAGCAGTGGGCACTGGCTATGGCTACACCTTC.

There are a few counts of this clonotype. The chain uses TRBV7-9 and TRBJ2-2; TRBD2 matches at 7 bases. V dropped 2 bases and J dropped 0; count of bases not matched to a gene: 6. This CDR3 has 17 residues. Germline V gene lookup returns CDR1 SEHNR and CDR2 FQNEAQ (reference sequence). CDR3 loop: CASSLPRLAANTGELFF. The CDR3 bases are TGTGCCAGCAGCTTACCCCGACTAGCCGCGAACACCGGGGAGCTGTTTTTT.

The sample holds many counts of this clonotype. The rearrangement links TRBV12-3 or TRBV12-4 to TRBJ2-2, with TRBD1 matching 8 bases. The trim removed 11 bases at V and 6 bases at J, leaving 5 bases unmatched. CDR3 size: 12 residues. The CDR3 spells CAGGQGAGELFF. In DNA form, the CDR3 reads TGTGCCGGAGGACAGGGCGCCGGGGAGCTGTTTTTT.

The rearrangement links TRBV7-2 to TRBJ2-3; D is unresolved. CDR1 SGHTA and CDR2 FQGNSA come from the germline V gene. V was trimmed by 1 base and J by 2 bases, leaving 7 bases between them. This CDR3 comprises 14 residues. The CDR3 coding sequence is TGTGCCAGCAGCTTAGTGTACAACACAGATACGCAGTATTTT. Translation: CASSLVYNTDTQYF. The full variable domain, rest sourced from reference TRBV7-2 and TRBJ2-3, is GAGVSQSPSNKVTEKGKDVELRCDPISGHTALYWYRQSLGQGLEFLIYFQGNSAPDKSGLPSDRFSAERTGGSVSTLTIQRTQQEDSAVYLCASSLVYNTDTQYFGPGTRLTVL.

The chain has TRBV4-1 and TRBJ1-5; 11 bases fit TRBD1. J was trimmed by 7 bases and V by 0 bases; bases with no gene match: 8. Germline CDR1 is MGHRA and CDR2 is YSYEKL. This CDR3 spans 17 amino acids. Here the CDR3 reads CASSQDPGTGGRQPQHF. DNA of the CDR3: TGCGCCAGCAGCCAAGATCCGGGGACAGGGGGTCGACAGCCCCAGCATTTT.